Shown below are 27 T cell receptor beta chains from a single sample sequenced in a study of T-cell memory formation after mild COVID-19. From the 5' RACE reads, TCRdb called clonotypes with MiXCR, one entry per CDR3 protein. Of 500,000 to 550,000 distinct CDR3 sequences listed, 20% were seen once; the top ten hold around 12%. The sequencing input was PBMCs or a T cell subset sorted from them (not recorded which). The source of these receptors is an adult woman who had mild COVID-19 (a few samples of this study predate the infection). Cell type and time point are not known.

This clonotype has only a few counts. The gene calls are TRBV12-3 or TRBV12-4 and TRBJ1-2; D is uncertain. This CDR3 comprises 13 residues. Trimming pared 5 bases from V and 4 bases from J, leaving 11 bases between. This chain's CDR3 is CASSPHLRYGYTF. CDR3 in DNA: TGTGCCAGCAGTCCACACCTTCGCTATGGCTACACCTTC.

The table lists this clonotype with a count of one. V is TRBV7-9 and J is TRBJ1-1; D remains ambiguous. Germline CDR1 SEHNR, CDR2 FQNEAQ (reference sequence). This CDR3 has 14 amino acids. Trimming cost V 4 bases and J 0 bases, with 9 bases left between them. The CDR3 loop is CASSSGVMNTEAFF. In DNA, the CDR3 is TGTGCCAGCAGCTCCGGCGTTATGAACACTGAAGCTTTCTTT.

In this sample, this clonotype turned up many times. The CDR3 reads CASSSQGAYEQYF. The CDR3 DNA follows: TGTGCCAGCAGCTCCCAGGGAGCCTACGAGCAGTACTTC. The chain employs TRBV7-6 and TRBJ2-7, with D perhaps assigned TRBD1 or TRBD2 (5 bases each). V lost 4 bases to trimming and J lost 2 bases, with 9 bases between them. The CDR3 has 13 residues. Germline-derived CDR1 and CDR2 are SGHVS and FNYEAQ.

The gene calls are TRBV20-1 and TRBJ2-7; no definite D call. CDR3 size: 9 residues. The V end was cut by 8 bases, the J end by 6 bases, with 8 bases between. The germline V gene encodes CDR1 DFQATT and CDR2 SNEGSKA (reference sequence). CDR3: CSTPCEQYF. CDR3 nucleotide sequence: TGCAGTACTCCGTGCGAGCAGTACTTC.

This clonotype was seen more than once but under ten times. The V gene is TRBV21-1, the J gene TRBJ2-7; the table assigns TRBD2, which was not confirmed against the DNA. TRBV21-1 corresponds to a pseudogene. This CDR3 has 17 amino acids. The CDR3 DNA reads as TGTGCCAGCAGCCTTCGAGGGTTTGGCGTCAAAGAGGACGAGCAGTACTTC. Translating it yields CASSLRGFGVKEDEQYF.

The chain combines TRBV25-1 with TRBJ2-2; the match to TRBD2 covers 10 bases. Losses at the gene ends were 3 bases for V and 4 bases for J; bases not matched to a gene: 5. Germline CDR1 reads MGHDK; CDR2 reads SYGVNS. The CDR3 is 16 amino acids. The DNA of the CDR3 is TGTGCCAGCAGTGATGTCAGCGGGAGGGCCACCGGGGAGCTGTTTTTT. Protein sequence: CASSDVSGRATGELFF. Together with reference TRBV25-1 and TRBJ2-2, the CDR3 gives the full variable domain: EADIYQTPRYLVIGTGKKITLECSQTMGHDKMYWYQQDPGMELHLIHYSYGVNSTEKGDLSSESTVSRIRTEHFPLTLESARPSHTSQYLCASSDVSGRATGELFFGEGSRLTVL.

In this sample, this clonotype turned up a few times. V and J are TRBV7-4 and TRBJ1-1; D not certain. Trimming stripped 4 bases from V and 2 bases from J, with 11 bases between. The CDR3 spans 14 residues. Germline assignment: CDR1 SGHVT and CDR2 SQSDAQ. The CDR3 loop is CASSWIQDNTEAFF. For the CDR3, the DNA is TGTGCCAGCAGCTGGATACAAGACAACACTGAAGCTTTCTTT.

This clonotype has only a few counts. For the CDR3, the DNA is TGTGCCACCAGTGACGATCAGGGTTCATCCTACAATGAGCAGTTCTTC. Protein product: CATSDDQGSSYNEQFF. This chain links TRBV24-1 with TRBJ2-1; tentatively, D is TRBD1 (5 bases). Germline V gives CDR1 KGHDR, CDR2 SFDVKD. V lost 4 bases to trimming and J lost 1 base, with 13 bases between them. This CDR3 region has 16 residues.

In this sample, this clonotype turned up a few times. The V call is TRBV11-2, the J call TRBJ2-3, with 7 bases identical to TRBD1. Looked up from germline, CDR1 is SGHAT and CDR2 is FQNNGV. After removal of 4 bases from V and 2 bases from J, the junction contained 18 bases not matched to a gene. This CDR3 spans 19 amino acids. DNA for the CDR3: TGTGCCAGCAGCTCCAGGACCGGCACCGGGACAGACTCCACAGATACGCAGTATTTT. Translated: CASSSRTGTGTDSTDTQYF.

This clonotype was found a few times. The chain employs TRBV5-1 and TRBJ1-1, with unresolved D. Trimming took off 1 base at V and 6 bases at J, with 16 bases between the two ends. This CDR3 spans 15 amino acids. CDR1 and CDR2 from the germline V gene are SGHRS and YFSETQ. CDR3: CASSLNRQNRAEAFF. The CDR3 region has the DNA TGCGCCAGCAGCTTGAATCGCCAGAATAGGGCTGAAGCTTTCTTT.

The chain couples TRBV27 to TRBJ1-5, with D possibly matching TRBD1 (6 bases). The CDR3 length is 17 residues. Trimming left V 5 bases short and J 0 bases short, with 17 bases between. Germline V lookup: CDR1 MNHEY, CDR2 SMNVEV (reference sequence). The CDR3 nucleotides are TGTGCCAGCAGTCCTCTCCGACAGGTGTATAGCAATCAGCCCCAGCATTTT. The encoded protein is CASSPLRQVYSNQPQHF.

The chain joins TRBV4-1 to TRBJ1-1; D may be TRBD1 (5 bases). The germline gives CDR1 MGHRA, CDR2 YSYEKL. The CDR3 covers 13 residues. Trimming removed 0 bases from V and 12 bases from J, with 14 bases in between. The CDR3 here is CASSQEVRAPSFF. The CDR3 DNA follows: TGCGCCAGCAGCCAAGAGGTCAGGGCTCCCTCTTTCTTT.

This clonotype was seen only a few times. The rearrangement links TRBV4-3 to TRBJ1-2, with D tentatively TRBD1 (5 bases). Germline V gives CDR1 LGHNA, CDR2 YSLEER. CDR3 length: 15 amino acids. The V and J ends lost 0 bases and 4 bases respectively, with 12 bases between them. CDR3 bases: TGCGCCAGCAGCCAAGATTGGGGGGAGGCCTATGGCTACACCTTC. Translation: CASSQDWGEAYGYTF.

This clonotype was recorded a few times. The chain has TRBV7-2 and TRBJ2-7, with D possibly TRBD1 on 7 matching bases. Trimming shortened V by 6 bases and J by 1 base, and 16 bases separated the two germline ends. The CDR3 runs 15 residues. Germline CDR1 is SGHTA and CDR2 is FQGNSA. The DNA of the CDR3 is TGTGCCAGCAGTTCGGCAGGGGGGATTTCCTACGAGCAGTACTTC. This translates into CASSSAGGISYEQYF.

The chain couples TRBV5-1 to TRBJ2-1, with D possibly being TRBD1 (5 bases). The CDR3 sequence is 14 residues long. Germline V gene lookup returns CDR1 SGHRS and CDR2 YFSETQ. With 3 bases removed from V and 5 bases from J, the gap between germline ends came to 12 bases. The CDR3 DNA reads TGCGCCAGCAGCTCCCTGGGGCCCGACAATGAGCAGTTCTTC. It specifies CASSSLGPDNEQFF.

The chain employs TRBV7-9 and TRBJ2-7; 10 nucleotides line up with TRBD1. V dropped 5 bases and J dropped 2; count of bases not matched to a gene: 9. Germline-derived CDR1 and CDR2 are SEHNR and FQNEAQ (reference sequence). The CDR3 length is 16 residues. The CDR3 reads CASSHTDRGRAYEQYF. The DNA for the CDR3 is TGTGCCAGCAGCCATACGGACAGGGGGAGAGCCTACGAGCAGTACTTC.

This clonotype appeared a few times. V is TRBV5-1 and J is TRBJ2-7, with 7 bases matching TRBD2. The V gene's germline CDR1 is SGHRS and CDR2 YFSETQ. This CDR3 has 15 residues. The V and J ends lost 2 bases and 2 bases, in that order; junction bases with no gene match: 7. The CDR3 DNA reads as TGCGCCAGCAGCTTAGGACTAGGAGGTACCTACGAGCAGTACTTC. Translation gives CASSLGLGGTYEQYF.

The chain uses TRBV30 and TRBJ1-3; a possible D gene is TRBD1 (6 bases). CDR3 length: 15 amino acids. V was cut by 1 base and J by 0 bases, with 10 bases left in between. Germline V gene data show CDR1 as GTSNPN and CDR2 as SVGIG (reference sequence). CDR3 sequence reads: CAWSAGAHSGNTIYF. For the CDR3, the DNA is TGTGCCTGGAGTGCAGGGGCCCACTCTGGAAACACCATATATTTT.

This clonotype showed up just once. The J gene is TRBJ2-5, the V gene TRBV4-1; D call uncertain. Trimming stripped 1 base from V and 4 bases from J, with 10 bases between. This CDR3 contains 14 residues. Looked up from germline, CDR1 is MGHRA and CDR2 is YSYEKL. The CDR3 sequence is CASSQALPRETQYF. As DNA, the CDR3 is TGCGCCAGCAGCCAAGCCCTCCCTAGAGAGACCCAGTACTTC.

A few counts support this clonotype. V and J are TRBV4-3 and TRBJ2-7; 15 bases map to TRBD2. V shed 1 base, J shed 5 bases, and the junction held 3 bases outside the gene matches. Germline V gene lookup returns CDR1 LGHNA and CDR2 YSLEER. The CDR3 consists of 16 residues. The CDR3 DNA is TGCGCCAGCAGCCAAGGGACTAGCGGGAGGGCGGACGAGCAGTACTTC. Protein product: CASSQGTSGRADEQYF.

This clonotype showed up many times. This sequence joins TRBV12-3 or TRBV12-4 and TRBJ2-3; D is ambiguous. The V end lost 6 bases, the J end lost 6 bases, and 7 bases lay between the germline ends. The CDR3 is made up of 11 amino acids. The CDR3 region is CASRVGDTQYF. CDR3 coding DNA: TGTGCCAGCAGGGTGGGGGATACGCAGTATTTT.

In this sample, this clonotype turned up a few times. The rearrangement uses TRBV20-1 and TRBJ1-5; D is unresolved. This CDR3 region has 13 residues. The V gene lost 0 bases and the J gene lost 9 bases, with 12 bases spanning the gap. Germline V gene lookup returns CDR1 DFQATT and CDR2 SNEGSKA (reference sequence). The CDR3 DNA sequence: TGCAGTGCTAGAGAAGGGCGAGCCGGGCCCCAGCATTTT. Translated: CSAREGRAGPQHF.

This clonotype was counted between two and nine times. The chain links TRBV29-1 to TRBJ2-7, with 11 bases matching TRBD1. The length of the CDR3 is 17 residues. Trimming cost V 1 base and J 4 bases; bases outside gene matches: 12. Per the germline V gene, CDR1 is SQVTM and CDR2 is ANQGSEA. The CDR3 loop is CSVEGRTGGPSDYEQYF. Written as DNA, the CDR3 is TGCAGCGTTGAAGGCCGGACAGGGGGCCCCTCGGATTACGAGCAGTACTTC.

The chain uses TRBV19 and TRBJ2-7, with TRBD2 matching 9 bases. Per germline, CDR1 LNHDA and CDR2 SQIVND (reference sequence). This CDR3 is built from 14 residues. V lost 5 bases and J lost 7; bases outside the gene matches: 9. The CDR3 reads CASSSSAGGAEQYF. CDR3 DNA: TGTGCCAGTAGTTCCTCAGCGGGAGGAGCTGAGCAGTACTTC. Full variable domain (outside the CDR3, taken from reference TRBV19 and TRBJ2-7): DGGITQSPKYLFRKEGQNVTLSCEQNLNHDAMYWYRQDPGQGLRLIYYSQIVNDFQKGDIAEGYSVSREKKESFPLTVTSAQKNPTAFYLCASSSSAGGAEQYFGPGTRLTVT.

The rearrangement uses TRBV20-1 and TRBJ2-7; 9 bases line up with TRBD1. Trimming removed 4 bases from V and 3 bases from J; junction bases left unmatched: 10. The germline gives CDR1 DFQATT, CDR2 SNEGSKA (reference sequence). The CDR3 is made up of 15 amino acids. The CDR3 sequence: CSAIKRDRAYYEQYF. CDR3 nucleotide sequence: TGCAGTGCTATTAAACGGGACAGGGCCTACTACGAGCAGTACTTC.

The chain carries TRBV30 and TRBJ2-7; D call uncertain. V shed 0 bases and J shed 2 bases, with 8 bases lying between them. This CDR3 contains 13 residues. Germline CDR1 GTSNPN, CDR2 SVGIG (reference sequence). The CDR3 reads CAWSVSETYEQYF. In DNA form, the CDR3 reads TGTGCCTGGAGTGTTTCCGAGACCTACGAGCAGTACTTC.

In its sample, this clonotype was seen a few times. The chain links TRBV7-2 to TRBJ2-1; D ambiguous. The CDR3 runs to 12 residues. The germline V gene encodes CDR1 SGHTA and CDR2 FQGNSA. V was clipped by 5 bases and J by 13 bases, with 15 bases between them. The CDR3 is CASSASALQQFF. The DNA for the CDR3 is TGTGCCAGCAGCGCATCCGCTTTACAACAGTTCTTC.